This T cell receptor (beta chain) was observed in a study of vaccination and CD4 T cells after COVID-19. On the study more broadly: Following dose two, a median about 65 days (range 14 to 241) passed before post-vaccine samples were taken. Either a CEFX pool, an HIV-1 Nef pool, or no peptide was added to control cultures.

CDR3 length: 11 residues. With 7 bases removed from V and 4 bases from J, the gap between germline ends came to 5 bases. Germline-derived CDR1 and CDR2 are MNHNS and SASEGT. Stated treatment: roughly ten-day PBMC culture with coronavirus spike peptide pools or control peptides (ViraFEST assay). For this clonotype: The antigen is unknown.

The Oncomine TCR Beta short-read assay was applied to DNA of cultured CD4+ T cells. It was cultured CD4+ T cells from which genomic DNA was extracted. TCRdb processed the PCR reads anew with MiXCR; each CDR3 protein has one entry. The sample has some 15,000 distinct CDR3 sequences, roughly half seen once. The sample taken for sequencing was CD4+ T cells from blood, cultured in vitro. V usage is TRBV6-1 and J usage is TRBJ1-3; D uncertain. The receptor's source is a human donor who had recovered from COVID-19. CDR3 coding DNA: TGTGCCAGCACAAGAGGAAACACCATATATTTT. Protein product: CASTRGNTIYF.